This T cell receptor beta chain stems from a study of blood T cell repertoires in COVID-19 (dated by TCRdb to 2020 to 2021). As for the study more broadly: Samples covering the acute and convalescent phases of COVID-19 were provided by collaborators in the United States, Italy and Spain. The material from the prospective study consisted of cDNA or gDNA derived from T cells, B-cell-depleted T cells, or PBMCs. Deeply sampled blood TCRbeta repertoires from subjects exposed to, actively infected with, or recovered from COVID-19 were included in the dataset. The repertoires were released in a freely available public database meant as a resource for research on the immune response to SARS-CoV-2. Samples were obtained from the ongoing ImmuneRACE study (first 160 participants) and from 950 to 1,500 subjects provided by 6 global collaborators. Nearly every sample came with metadata listing a de-identified subject ID, COVID-19 status, age in years and sex. Where available, HLA class I and class II types were obtained from metadata supplied by the sample provider rather than from assay-based typing. Study-wide findings and limitations: The amount of clinical and demographic metadata varied by source and participant and was provided uncurated.

The immunoSEQ Assay, a bias-controlled multiplex PCR, was used to amplify TCRbeta CDR3 regions from genomic DNA. The source study handled its data this way. The number of nucleated cells in each sample was estimated by amplification of reference gene primers within the assay. To quantify the absolute abundance of each unique TCRbeta CDR3 rearrangement, sequence reads were collapsed and filtered. For each sample, productive Simpson clonality was calculated as the square root of Simpson's diversity index across productive rearrangements. The clones in this table, taken by TCRdb from immuneACCESS, are in-frame only. Not every clone is retained; where verified, under half of the shortfall comes from an unresolved V gene, and the cause of the rest is unknown. The DNA was the basis for D and trimming; V, J and clone size are from that table. Present in this sample are some 64,000 clones, approximately 79% of which were seen just once. The top ten hold roughly 22% of the sample.

The CDR3 holds 15 amino acids from the cysteine to the phenylalanine. Of all the DNA, just the CDR3 is kept, 45 bases in frame from base 1. This clone was counted a single time. What antigen it recognizes has not been identified. Base qualities are not recorded, but no much larger clone differs from it by a single base. Each collaborating institution followed its own protocols to collect whole blood in K2EDTA tubes. For TCRbeta analysis, collaborators shipped samples as frozen whole blood, isolated PBMCs, or DNA extracted from either of those sample types. The chain links TRBV21-1 with TRBJ1-4. TRBV21-1 has pseudogene status. Sequencing was carried out using peripheral blood. The receptor comes from a woman over 75 with active or convalescent COVID-19. The CDR3 reads CASSKPRDSGEKLFF. In nucleotide form, the sequence is TGTGCCAGCAGCAAGCCCCGGGACTCTGGGGAAAAACTGTTTTTT.